This T cell receptor beta chain was documented in a study of beta chain features in type 1 diabetes. Study-wide points: Healthy donors had naive, central memory and Treg TCRB repertoires that appeared less similar than those seen among patients. When Type 1 diabetes patients were examined, their TCRB CDR3s proved moderately but significantly shorter in all four CD4+ subsets.

CD45RO/CCR7/CD25/CD127/CD95/CD27 separated CD4+ naive, central memory, regulatory and stem cell-like memory cells by sorting. TCRB transcripts that were expressed got sequenced, as all of the isolated RNA had been reverse transcribed. Profiling relied on immunoSEQ multiplex PCR, and the TCRdb table lists in-frame clones only, not all of them. Counted here are some 160,000 clones, approximately 9.1% occurring once; the ten biggest clones make up 0.65% to 0.9%. With respect to this clone: Its matching antigen is unknown.

The CDR3 spans 15 residues. Trimming took 9 bases from V and 3 from J, leaving 17 bases between them. Germline CDR1 SEHNR, CDR2 FQNEAQ (reference sequence). The chain is built from TRBV7-9 and TRBJ1-4; D is possibly TRBD1 (5 bases). Sequencing input: central memory CD4+ T cells from blood. The source is a woman aged 25 to 39 with type 1 diabetes. The CDR3 sequence is CASTPPGGSNEKLFF. The CDR3 coding sequence is TGTGCCAGTACCCCCCCCGGGGGTTCTAATGAAAAACTGTTTTTT.